A single sample gave rise to the 30 T cell receptor beta chains below, sequenced in a study of cytomegalovirus exposure and HLA in healthy donors. PCR employed 60 Vbeta and 13 Jbeta primers. Data came from immunoSEQ multiplex PCR; TCRdb stores just in-frame clones and leaves some out. There are 100,000 to 150,000 clones in the sample; around 74% occur only once, and around 7% lies in the top ten. The sample was PBMCs. The source is a man aged 40-49 years in good health and CMV-seropositive.

The chain carries TRBV7-6 and TRBJ1-4; a weak D match, TRBD1 (6 bases). The V end lost 2 bases, the J end lost 4 bases, and 11 bases lay between the germline ends. Germline CDR1 and CDR2: SGHVS and FNYEAQ. This CDR3 has 15 residues. CDR3 region: CASSLHLDSNEKLFF. The CDR3 DNA reads as TGTGCCAGCAGCTTACACCTGGACAGTAATGAAAAACTGTTTTTT. The full variable domain, with the rest looked up from reference TRBV7-6 and TRBJ1-4, is GAGVSQSPRYKVTKRGQDVALRCDPISGHVSLYWYRQALGQGPEFLTYFNYEAQQDKSGLPNDRFSAERPEGSISTLTIQRTEQRDSAMYRCASSLHLDSNEKLFFGSGTQLSVL.

The V call is TRBV2, the J call TRBJ1-2; 12 bases line up with TRBD1. The CDR3 has 15 amino acids. CDR1 and CDR2 (germline): SNHLY, FYNNEI. V dropped 4 bases and J dropped 5; count of bases not matched to a gene: 5. The CDR3 DNA reads as TGTGCCAGCAGTGTGGGGACAGGGGGCCTTTATGGCTACACCTTC. It codes for CASSVGTGGLYGYTF.

The V gene is TRBV9, the J gene TRBJ2-7, with D perhaps TRBD2 (5 bases). V lost 5 bases, J lost 0 bases, and 12 bases lay in between. The CDR3 totals 14 residues. Germline V gene sequence: CDR1 SGDLS, CDR2 YYNGEE. The CDR3: CASSPDGVSYEQYF. The CDR3 DNA reads TGTGCCAGCAGTCCGGACGGGGTCTCCTACGAGCAGTACTTC.

This clone has only one observation. V and J are TRBV20-1 and TRBJ2-7, with 8 bases lining up with TRBD1. The CDR3 has 11 residues. V was clipped by 6 bases and J by 12 bases; unmatched bases: 10. Germline values: CDR1 DFQATT, CDR2 SNEGSKA (reference sequence). CDR3 sequence (DNA): TGCAGTGCCCCGGCGACAGGGGTTTTGTACTTC. Amino acid sequence: CSAPATGVLYF.

This clone showed up just a few times. V usage is TRBV19 and J usage is TRBJ1-3, with D tentatively TRBD1 (6 bases). Germline CDR1 reads LNHDA; CDR2 reads SQIVND (reference sequence). The CDR3 extends over 15 amino acids. V shed 7 bases and J shed 0 bases, with 13 bases lying between them. DNA of the CDR3: TGTGCCAGTACCATGGACAGAAGCTCTGGAAACACCATATATTTT. Translated, it gives CASTMDRSSGNTIYF.

J is TRBJ2-7 and V is TRBV7-2; 13 bases match TRBD2. The V segment lost 1 base and the J segment 5 bases; nucleotides outside the gene matches: 2. Germline CDR1 reads SGHTA; CDR2 reads FQGNSA. The CDR3 covers 15 residues. In DNA form, the CDR3 reads TGTGCCAGCAGCTTAGAGGGGACTAGCGGGAACGAGCAGTACTTC. Translated, it gives CASSLEGTSGNEQYF.

The genes are TRBV6-5 and TRBJ2-7; 12 bases line up with TRBD2. CDR1 and CDR2 from the germline V gene are MNHEY and SVGAGI. The CDR3 loop spans 16 amino acids. V dropped 0 bases and J dropped 4; count of bases not matched to a gene: 4. CDR3 DNA sequence: TGTGCCAGCAGTTACTCAGCACTAGCGGGAGGTTACGAGCAGTACTTC. Translating it yields CASSYSALAGGYEQYF.

This clone was observed a few times. V gene TRBV27 combines with J gene TRBJ2-5; 12 nucleotides line up with TRBD2. Germline lookup yields CDR1 MNHEY and CDR2 SMNVEV (reference sequence). The CDR3 runs to 15 residues. Losses at the gene ends were 4 bases for V and 6 bases for J; bases not matched to a gene: 6. The CDR3 bases are TGTGCCAGCAGTTCCCTAGCGGGAGGGTGGAAGACCCAGTACTTC. Translating it yields CASSSLAGGWKTQYF.

The V call is TRBV5-4, the J call TRBJ2-1; D is perhaps TRBD2 (6 bases). Per the germline V gene, CDR1 is SGHNT and CDR2 is YYREEE (reference sequence). The CDR3 loop spans 14 amino acids. V gave up 4 bases and J gave up 0 bases, with 8 bases separating them. CDR3 sequence reads: CASSIGGSYNEQFF. Written as DNA, the CDR3 is TGTGCCAGCAGCATCGGGGGCTCCTACAATGAGCAGTTCTTC.

The chain combines TRBV6-6 with TRBJ1-6; 7 bases match TRBD1. J was trimmed by 8 bases and V by 6 bases; bases with no gene match: 10. The CDR3 is made up of 15 amino acids. CDR1 and CDR2 from the germline V gene are MNHNY and SVGAGI (reference sequence). The chain's CDR3 is CASSLLGQPYSPLHF. The CDR3 DNA is TGTGCCAGCAGCCTACTGGGACAGCCTTATTCACCCCTCCACTTT.

Only one count was recorded for this clone. CDR3 region: CASSRQGNTEAFF. The CDR3 DNA is TGTGCCAGCAGCAGACAGGGGAACACTGAAGCTTTCTTT. The V and J genes are TRBV21-1 and TRBJ1-1; the tabulated D call, TRBD1, remains unverified against the DNA. TRBV21-1 is deemed a pseudogene. The CDR3 has 13 amino acids.

The rearrangement uses TRBV6-5 and TRBJ2-2; D may be TRBD2 (7 bases). Trimming shortened V by 2 bases and J by 8 bases, and 12 bases separated the two germline ends. Looked up from germline, CDR1 is MNHEY and CDR2 is SVGAGI. CDR3 length: 14 amino acids. This CDR3 is CASSYLGGAGELFF. In DNA form, the CDR3 reads TGTGCCAGCAGTTACCTTGGGGGGGCTGGGGAGCTGTTTTTT.

The rearrangement links TRBV27 to TRBJ1-2; possibly TRBD1 for D (5 bases). The CDR3 has 12 amino acids. The germline gives CDR1 MNHEY, CDR2 SMNVEV (reference sequence). Trimming took 5 bases from V and 4 from J, leaving 8 bases between them. The CDR3: CASSHRIYGYTF. The CDR3 nucleotides read TGTGCCAGCAGTCACAGGATCTATGGCTACACCTTC.

This sequence joins TRBV5-1 and TRBJ2-7; the D gene is possibly TRBD2 (6 bases). Germline V gene data show CDR1 as SGHRS and CDR2 as YFSETQ. V was shortened by 3 bases and J by 3 bases, with 13 bases between the two germline ends. There are 14 residues in the CDR3. DNA of the CDR3: TGCGCCAGCAGCTCGGGGTCGGGAGTCTACGAGCAGTACTTC. Amino acid sequence: CASSSGSGVYEQYF.

CDR3 residues: CASSSIGGDREQYF. DNA of the CDR3: TGTGCCAGCAGCTCTATCGGCGGGGATCGCGAGCAGTACTTC. The chain combines TRBV7-9 with TRBJ2-7, with D perhaps matching TRBD2 (6 bases). Trimming cost V 4 bases and J 6 bases, with 16 bases left between them. CDR1 is SEHNR, CDR2 FQNEAQ, per germline (reference sequence). The CDR3 is made up of 14 amino acids.

The J gene is TRBJ2-7, the V gene TRBV9; 7 bases are a match to TRBD2. V was pared by 0 bases and J by 1 base, with 10 bases of the junction left unmatched. Germline V CDR1 and CDR2: SGDLS, YYNGEE. This CDR3 has 17 amino acids. DNA for the CDR3: TGTGCCAGCAGCGTAGACGCGGGGGTAGGCTCATCCTACGAGCAGTACTTC. It encodes CASSVDAGVGSSYEQYF.

The chain links TRBV27 to TRBJ1-2, with 7 bases matching TRBD1. The CDR3 covers 14 residues. Trimming at V came to 5 bases and at J to 8 bases, leaving 11 bases not matched to a gene. Per germline, CDR1 MNHEY and CDR2 SMNVEV (reference sequence). CDR3 DNA sequence: TGTGCCAGCAGTACCGACAGGGTAGGATGGGGCTACACCTTC. It codes for CASSTDRVGWGYTF.

The chain joins TRBV5-1 to TRBJ2-7; TRBD1 matches 9 bases. Trimming removed 0 bases from V and 0 bases from J; junction bases left unmatched: 4. This CDR3 is 16 amino acids long. Germline loops: CDR1 SGHRS, CDR2 YFSETQ. As DNA, the CDR3 is TGCGCCAGCAGCTTGGCCGGACAGGGGACCTCCTACGAGCAGTACTTC. Its translation is CASSLAGQGTSYEQYF.

CDR3 region: CASSLSGRETQYF. DNA of the CDR3: TGTGCCAGCAGCTTATCCGGGAGAGAGACCCAGTACTTC. The chain joins TRBV11-1 to TRBJ2-5, with a possible D match to TRBD2 (6 bases). The germline CDR1 and CDR2 sequences are SGHAT and FQDESV (reference sequence). The CDR3 has 13 residues. V shed 2 bases and J shed 4 bases, with 8 bases lying between them.

This clone was seen a few times. V and J are TRBV18 and TRBJ1-3; 8 bases are a match to TRBD1. The germline V gene has CDR1 KGHSH and CDR2 LQKENI. CDR3 size: 17 residues. The V segment lost 3 bases and the J segment 0 bases; nucleotides outside the gene matches: 7. The CDR3 nucleotides are TGTGCCAGCTCACCTACGACAGGGGTTAACTCTGGAAACACCATATATTTT. Protein sequence: CASSPTTGVNSGNTIYF.

The chain has TRBV27 and TRBJ2-4, with 9 bases fitting TRBD1. This CDR3 has 15 amino acids. Germline values: CDR1 MNHEY, CDR2 SMNVEV (reference sequence). J was trimmed by 7 bases and V by 4 bases; bases with no gene match: 8. CDR3 amino acids: CASSSTGTGRNIQYF. As DNA, the CDR3 is TGTGCCAGCAGTTCGACCGGGACAGGGCGGAACATTCAGTACTTC.

This sequence joins TRBV10-2 and TRBJ2-2, with 9 bases fitting TRBD2. CDR1 and CDR2 from the germline V gene are WSHSY and SAAADI. The ends lost 6 bases at V and 4 bases at J; junction bases unmatched: 6. The CDR3 contains 15 residues. This CDR3 reads CASRLAGALTGELFF. The CDR3 DNA reads as TGCGCCAGCAGATTAGCGGGAGCCCTCACCGGGGAGCTGTTTTTT.

The genes are TRBV10-3 and TRBJ2-1, with D perhaps TRBD1 (5 bases). Per the germline V gene, CDR1 is ENHRY and CDR2 is SYGVKD. The CDR3 length is 14 residues. Trimming pared 0 bases from V and 10 bases from J, leaving 13 bases between. CDR3 nucleotide sequence: TGTGCCATCAGTGAGTCGAAAAAGGGGATCGAGCAGTTCTTC. The encoded protein is CAISESKKGIEQFF.

The chain recombines TRBV9 with TRBJ2-3; TRBD2 agrees at 10 bases. V shed 2 bases, J shed 0 bases, and the junction held 0 bases outside the gene matches. Germline assignment: CDR1 SGDLS and CDR2 YYNGEE. The CDR3 extends over 15 amino acids. The CDR3 DNA follows: TGTGCCAGCAGCGTGACTAGCGGGAGCACAGATACGCAGTATTTT. Amino acid sequence: CASSVTSGSTDTQYF.

This clone was seen just once. The chain links TRBV7-9 to TRBJ1-6, with D unclear. Germline V gives CDR1 SEHNR, CDR2 FQNEAQ (reference sequence). The CDR3 consists of 16 residues. The V gene lost 1 base and the J gene lost 7 bases, with 14 bases spanning the gap. CDR3 sequence reads: CASSLVVRAMNSPLHF. Here the CDR3 DNA reads TGTGCCAGCAGCTTAGTCGTGCGGGCTATGAATTCACCCCTCCACTTT.

Points on this clone: One end of the junction is discordant with germline, which a read error may explain. This sequence joins TRBV7-7 and TRBJ2-2; TRBD1 matches at 8 bases. This CDR3 is 14 amino acids long. CDR1 is SSHAT and CDR2 is FNYEAQ in the germline V gene (reference sequence). For the CDR3, the DNA is TGTGCTAGCAGCTTAGCACAGGGGGCCGGGGAGCTGTTTTTT. This translates into CASSLAQGAGELFF.

The chain links TRBV5-6 to TRBJ1-1, with 8 bases lining up with TRBD1. The CDR3 spans 17 residues. The V segment lost 1 base and the J segment 7 bases; nucleotides outside the gene matches: 15. CDR1 SGHDT and CDR2 YYEEEE come from the germline V gene. The DNA of the CDR3 is TGTGCCAGCAGCTTGTGGGGGACAGGCTTACGGGGCGGTGAAGCTTTCTTT. It translates to CASSLWGTGLRGGEAFF.

This clone was observed once. The chain combines TRBV5-6 with TRBJ2-3; perhaps TRBD2 as D (6 bases). Germline V gives CDR1 SGHDT, CDR2 YYEEEE. V was shortened by 2 bases and J by 3 bases, with 10 bases between the two germline ends. The length of the CDR3 is 14 residues. Written as DNA, the CDR3 is TGTGCCAGCAGCTTCCGCGGGGTAACAGATACGCAGTATTTT. This translates into CASSFRGVTDTQYF.

V gene TRBV7-8 combines with J gene TRBJ2-1, with D tentatively TRBD2 (5 bases). The CDR3 loop spans 13 amino acids. The V gene lost 1 base and the J gene lost 8 bases, with 9 bases spanning the gap. CDR1 is SGHVS, CDR2 FQNEAQ, per germline. The CDR3: CASSLGGVDEQFF. For the CDR3, the DNA is TGTGCCAGCAGCTTAGGGGGAGTCGATGAGCAGTTCTTC.

The V call is TRBV10-2, the J call TRBJ1-5; D uncertain. The V end was cut by 5 bases, the J end by 0 bases, with 8 bases between. Germline-derived CDR1 and CDR2 are WSHSY and SAAADI. CDR3 size: 14 residues. DNA for the CDR3: TGCGCCAGCAGTTCAGTGAATAGCAATCAGCCCCAGCATTTT. Protein: CASSSVNSNQPQHF.